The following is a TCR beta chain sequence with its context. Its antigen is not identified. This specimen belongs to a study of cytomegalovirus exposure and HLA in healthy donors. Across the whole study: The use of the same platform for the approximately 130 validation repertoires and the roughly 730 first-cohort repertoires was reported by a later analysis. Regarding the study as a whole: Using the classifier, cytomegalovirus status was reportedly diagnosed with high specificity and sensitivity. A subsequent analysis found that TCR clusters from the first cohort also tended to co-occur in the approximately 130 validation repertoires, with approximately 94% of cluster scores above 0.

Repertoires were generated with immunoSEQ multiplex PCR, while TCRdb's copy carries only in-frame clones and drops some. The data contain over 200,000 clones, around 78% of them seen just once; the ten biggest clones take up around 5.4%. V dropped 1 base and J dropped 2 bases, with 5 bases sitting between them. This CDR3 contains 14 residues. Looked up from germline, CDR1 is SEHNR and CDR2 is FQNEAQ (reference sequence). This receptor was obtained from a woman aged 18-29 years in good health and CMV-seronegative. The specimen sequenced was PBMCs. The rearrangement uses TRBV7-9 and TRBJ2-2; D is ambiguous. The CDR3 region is CASSLGSNTGELFF. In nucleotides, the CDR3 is TGTGCCAGCAGCTTAGGCAGTAACACCGGGGAGCTGTTTTTT.